The entry that follows covers one TCR beta chain sequence. No antigen is known for it. Both blood RNA, taken from unsorted whole blood, and germline DNA were extracted. Total RNA amounting to 500 ng was the source from which TCR beta cDNA was made with a constant-region primer. Researchers made the TCR beta libraries by running three nested multiplex PCR rounds with slightly modified ARM-PCR. The two initial PCR rounds, approximately 10 cycles each, used TRBV1-TRBV30 forward and C-beta reverse primers. One entry per CDR3 protein results from TCRdb running MiXCR on the multiplex PCR reads. The sample shows around 330,000 distinct CDR3 sequences, roughly three fifths of them seen only once. The record originates from a study of tumor-infiltrating lymphocytes in primary liver carcinoma. Study-level background: All patients had surgically resected primary liver carcinoma. Ages ranged from 30 to 69, with HCC or mixed HCC-cholangiocarcinoma.

The length of the CDR3 is 17 residues. Study-level results: Tumor-adjacent and tumor-blood pairs shared less of their repertoires than tumor region pairs shared. Since the samples were bulk and unsorted, the CD4+ and CD8+ repertoires were not compared.

The source material was peripheral blood. The clonotype originates from a woman aged 25 to 39 with primary liver carcinoma and hepatitis B virus infection. The V call is TRBV12-3 or TRBV12-4, the J call TRBJ2-1; D remains ambiguous. The CDR3 is CVNSRRTRDPSRNEQFF. In nucleotides, the CDR3 is TGTGTCAACAGTCGACGTACTCGCGACCCATCGAGGAATGAGCAGTTCTTC.